The TCR beta chain under discussion was sequenced for a study of blood T cell repertoires in COVID-19. Study overall: From T cells, B-cell-depleted T cells, or PBMCs came the material, which was cDNA or gDNA.

Trimming shortened V by 5 bases and J by 5 bases, and 22 bases separated the two germline ends. Germline V CDR1 and CDR2: SGHTA, FQGNSA. The CDR3 length is 16 residues. Methods used by the authors: By means of reference gene primer amplification, nucleated cell counts were estimated. TCRdb keeps only in-frame clones here, not all; method: immunoSEQ multiplex PCR. That table supplies the V and J calls and clone size; D and trimming were determined from the DNA. The sample carries some 310,000 clones, under 90% recorded once. Material for sequencing was peripheral blood. The origin of this receptor is a woman under 40 with COVID-19, enrolled during active disease. J is TRBJ2-7 and V is TRBV7-2; TRBD1 might be the D (5 bases). The CDR3 reads CASSPPTEPDSHEQYF. CDR3 nucleotides: TGTGCCAGCAGCCCTCCGACAGAACCAGACAGTCACGAGCAGTACTTC.